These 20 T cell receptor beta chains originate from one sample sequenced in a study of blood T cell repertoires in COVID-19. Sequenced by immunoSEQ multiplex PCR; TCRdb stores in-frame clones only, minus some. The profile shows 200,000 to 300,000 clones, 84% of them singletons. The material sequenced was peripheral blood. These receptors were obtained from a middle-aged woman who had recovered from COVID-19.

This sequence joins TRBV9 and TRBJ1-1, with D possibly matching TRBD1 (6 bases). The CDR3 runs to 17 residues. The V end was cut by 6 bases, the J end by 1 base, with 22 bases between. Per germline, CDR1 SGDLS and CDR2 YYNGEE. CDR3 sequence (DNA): TGTGCCAGCACCTCGTCGATGTATGGGGGCGCGAACACTGAAGCTTTCTTT. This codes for CASTSSMYGGANTEAFF.

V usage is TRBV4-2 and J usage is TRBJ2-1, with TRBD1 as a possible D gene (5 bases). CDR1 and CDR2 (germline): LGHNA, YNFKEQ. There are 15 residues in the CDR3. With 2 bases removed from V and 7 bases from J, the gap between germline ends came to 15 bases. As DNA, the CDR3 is TGTGCCAGCAGCCAATTTCCGACTCCAGGGAATGAGCAGTTCTTC. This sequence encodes CASSQFPTPGNEQFF.

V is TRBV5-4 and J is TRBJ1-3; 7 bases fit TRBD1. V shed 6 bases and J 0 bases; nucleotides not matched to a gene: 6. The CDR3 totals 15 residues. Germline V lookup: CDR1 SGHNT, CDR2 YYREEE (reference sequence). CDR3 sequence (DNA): TGTGCCAGCACGACAGGGATAAGCTCTGGAAACACCATATATTTT. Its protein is CASTTGISSGNTIYF. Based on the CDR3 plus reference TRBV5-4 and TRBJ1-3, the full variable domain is ETGVTQSPTHLIKTRGQQVTLRCSSQSGHNTVSWYQQALGQGPQFIFQYYREEENGRGNFPPRFSGLQFPNYSSELNVNALELDDSALYLCASTTGISSGNTIYFGEGSWLTVV.

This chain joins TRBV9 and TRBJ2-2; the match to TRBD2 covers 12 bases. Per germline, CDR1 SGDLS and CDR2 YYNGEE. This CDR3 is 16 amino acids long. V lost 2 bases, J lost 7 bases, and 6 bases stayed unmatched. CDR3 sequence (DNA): TGTGCCAGCAGCGTGCTAGCGGGGGGGCGGAGCGGGGAGCTGTTTTTT. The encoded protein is CASSVLAGGRSGELFF.

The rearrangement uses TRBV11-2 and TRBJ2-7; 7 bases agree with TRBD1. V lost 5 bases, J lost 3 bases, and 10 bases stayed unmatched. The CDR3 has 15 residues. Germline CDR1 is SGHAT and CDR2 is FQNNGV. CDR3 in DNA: TGTGCCAGCAGCGCACAAGGGGGCCTACTCTACGAGCAGTACTTC. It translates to CASSAQGGLLYEQYF.

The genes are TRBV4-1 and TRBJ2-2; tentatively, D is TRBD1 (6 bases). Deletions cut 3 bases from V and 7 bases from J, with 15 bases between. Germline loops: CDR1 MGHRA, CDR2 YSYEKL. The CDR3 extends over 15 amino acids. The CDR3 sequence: CASSQLQGKGGELFF. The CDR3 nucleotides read TGCGCCAGCAGCCAGCTACAGGGTAAAGGCGGGGAGCTGTTTTTT.

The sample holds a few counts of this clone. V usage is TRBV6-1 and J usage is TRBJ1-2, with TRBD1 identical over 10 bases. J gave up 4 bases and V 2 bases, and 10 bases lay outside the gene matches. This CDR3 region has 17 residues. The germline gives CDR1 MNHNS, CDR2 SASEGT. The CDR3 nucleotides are TGTGCCAGCAGTGAAACGACAGGGGGCGCGTCTTCCTATGGCTACACCTTC. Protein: CASSETTGGASSYGYTF.

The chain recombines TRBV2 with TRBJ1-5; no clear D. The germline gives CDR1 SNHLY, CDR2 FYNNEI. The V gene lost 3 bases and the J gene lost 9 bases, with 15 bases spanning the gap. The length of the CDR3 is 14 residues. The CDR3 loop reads CASSELGSGRPQHF. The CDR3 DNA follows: TGTGCCAGCAGTGAGTTGGGTTCGGGTCGGCCCCAGCATTTT.

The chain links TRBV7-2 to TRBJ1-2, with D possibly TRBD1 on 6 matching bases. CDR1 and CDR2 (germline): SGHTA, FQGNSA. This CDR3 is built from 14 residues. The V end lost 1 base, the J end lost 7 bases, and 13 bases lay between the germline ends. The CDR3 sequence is CASSLGVSRGGYTF. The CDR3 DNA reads TGTGCCAGCAGCTTAGGAGTTTCCAGGGGTGGCTACACCTTC.

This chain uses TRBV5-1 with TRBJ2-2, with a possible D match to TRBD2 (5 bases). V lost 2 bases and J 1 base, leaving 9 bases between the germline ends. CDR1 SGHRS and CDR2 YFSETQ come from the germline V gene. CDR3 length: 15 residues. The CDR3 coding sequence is TGCGCCAGCAGCTTCGGGGATAGGAACACCGGGGAGCTGTTTTTT. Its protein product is CASSFGDRNTGELFF.

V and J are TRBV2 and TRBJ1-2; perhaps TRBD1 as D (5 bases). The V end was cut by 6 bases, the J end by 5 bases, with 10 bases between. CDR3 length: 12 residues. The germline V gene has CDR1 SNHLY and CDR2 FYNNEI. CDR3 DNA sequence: TGTGCCAGCAGAAGCGGGGGGTATGGCTACACCTTC. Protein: CASRSGGYGYTF.

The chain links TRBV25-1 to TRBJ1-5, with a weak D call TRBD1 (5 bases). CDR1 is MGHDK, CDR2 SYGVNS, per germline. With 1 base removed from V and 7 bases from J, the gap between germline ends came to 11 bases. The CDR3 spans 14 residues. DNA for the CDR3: TGTGCCAGCAGTGAATGGGGGACTGAGCAGCCCCAGCATTTT. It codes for CASSEWGTEQPQHF.

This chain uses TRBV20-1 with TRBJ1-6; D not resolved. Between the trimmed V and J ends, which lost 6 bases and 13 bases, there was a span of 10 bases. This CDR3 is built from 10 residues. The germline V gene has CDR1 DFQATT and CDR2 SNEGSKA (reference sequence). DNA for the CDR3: TGCAGTGCCCGACCAGCGCCCCTCCACTTT. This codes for CSARPAPLHF.

CDR3 sequence reads: CASSDRDGYTF. CDR3 bases: TGTGCCAGCTCAGACAGAGACGGCTACACCTTC. The chain couples TRBV18 to TRBJ1-2; tentative D call: TRBD1 (5 bases). This CDR3 contains 11 residues. The germline V gene has CDR1 KGHSH and CDR2 LQKENI. Trimming took 5 bases from V and 8 from J, leaving 9 bases between them.

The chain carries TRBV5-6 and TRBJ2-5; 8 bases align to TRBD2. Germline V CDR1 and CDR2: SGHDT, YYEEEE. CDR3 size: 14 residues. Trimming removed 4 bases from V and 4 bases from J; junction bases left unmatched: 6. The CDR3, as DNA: TGTGCCAGCAGCGTGACTAGCGTGGTAGAGACCCAGTACTTC. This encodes CASSVTSVVETQYF.

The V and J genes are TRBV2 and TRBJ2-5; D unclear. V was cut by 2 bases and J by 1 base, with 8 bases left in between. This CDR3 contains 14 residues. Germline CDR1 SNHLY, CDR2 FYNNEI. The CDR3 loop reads CASSELPTQETQYF. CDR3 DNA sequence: TGTGCCAGCAGTGAACTGCCTACCCAAGAGACCCAGTACTTC.

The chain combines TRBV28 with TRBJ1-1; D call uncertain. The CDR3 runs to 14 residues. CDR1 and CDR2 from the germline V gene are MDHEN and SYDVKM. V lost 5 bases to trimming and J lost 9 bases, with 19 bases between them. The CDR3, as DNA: TGTGCCAGCAGTCCCACCCGCAGTGCCACACAAGCTTTCTTT. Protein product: CASSPTRSATQAFF.

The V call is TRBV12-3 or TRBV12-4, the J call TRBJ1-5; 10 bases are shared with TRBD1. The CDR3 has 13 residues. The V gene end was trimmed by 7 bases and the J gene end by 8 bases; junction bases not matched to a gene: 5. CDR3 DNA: TGTGCCAGCACCCCGGGACAGGGGAAGCCCCAGCATTTT. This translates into CASTPGQGKPQHF.

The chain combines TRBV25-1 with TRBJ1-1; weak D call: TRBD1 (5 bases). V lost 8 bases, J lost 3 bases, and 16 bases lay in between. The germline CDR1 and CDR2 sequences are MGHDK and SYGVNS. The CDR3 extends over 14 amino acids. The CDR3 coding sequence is TGTGCCAGCGGTCGCGGGGCTGGATACACTGAAGCTTTCTTT. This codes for CASGRGAGYTEAFF.

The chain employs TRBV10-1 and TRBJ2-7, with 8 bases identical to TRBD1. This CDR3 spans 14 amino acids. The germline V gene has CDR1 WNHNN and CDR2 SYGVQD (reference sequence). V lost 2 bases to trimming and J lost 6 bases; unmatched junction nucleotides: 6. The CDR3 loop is CASSEGQGAIEQYF. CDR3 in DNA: TGCGCCAGCAGTGAGGGGCAGGGGGCAATCGAGCAGTACTTC.